The present T cell receptor (beta chain) was sequenced within a study of cytomegalovirus exposure and HLA in healthy donors. Primers included in the PCR were 60 Vbeta and 13 Jbeta primers. The protocol was immunoSEQ multiplex PCR, while the TCRdb copy is restricted to in-frame clones and leaves out a portion. This sample has approximately 160,000 clones, with around 77% found just once. CDR3 length equals 18 residues. The germline gives CDR1 SGHDT, CDR2 YYEEEE. The V and J ends lost 4 bases and 1 base, in that order; junction bases with no gene match: 8. The chain uses TRBV5-6 and TRBJ2-5, with 15 bases that match TRBD2. Sequenced material: PBMCs. The source of this sequence is a woman in her 30s in good health and CMV-seronegative. In DNA form, the CDR3 reads TGTGCCAGCAGCCTGCTCGGACTAGCGGGGGGGAGCCAAGAGACCCAGTACTTC. It encodes CASSLLGLAGGSQETQYF.